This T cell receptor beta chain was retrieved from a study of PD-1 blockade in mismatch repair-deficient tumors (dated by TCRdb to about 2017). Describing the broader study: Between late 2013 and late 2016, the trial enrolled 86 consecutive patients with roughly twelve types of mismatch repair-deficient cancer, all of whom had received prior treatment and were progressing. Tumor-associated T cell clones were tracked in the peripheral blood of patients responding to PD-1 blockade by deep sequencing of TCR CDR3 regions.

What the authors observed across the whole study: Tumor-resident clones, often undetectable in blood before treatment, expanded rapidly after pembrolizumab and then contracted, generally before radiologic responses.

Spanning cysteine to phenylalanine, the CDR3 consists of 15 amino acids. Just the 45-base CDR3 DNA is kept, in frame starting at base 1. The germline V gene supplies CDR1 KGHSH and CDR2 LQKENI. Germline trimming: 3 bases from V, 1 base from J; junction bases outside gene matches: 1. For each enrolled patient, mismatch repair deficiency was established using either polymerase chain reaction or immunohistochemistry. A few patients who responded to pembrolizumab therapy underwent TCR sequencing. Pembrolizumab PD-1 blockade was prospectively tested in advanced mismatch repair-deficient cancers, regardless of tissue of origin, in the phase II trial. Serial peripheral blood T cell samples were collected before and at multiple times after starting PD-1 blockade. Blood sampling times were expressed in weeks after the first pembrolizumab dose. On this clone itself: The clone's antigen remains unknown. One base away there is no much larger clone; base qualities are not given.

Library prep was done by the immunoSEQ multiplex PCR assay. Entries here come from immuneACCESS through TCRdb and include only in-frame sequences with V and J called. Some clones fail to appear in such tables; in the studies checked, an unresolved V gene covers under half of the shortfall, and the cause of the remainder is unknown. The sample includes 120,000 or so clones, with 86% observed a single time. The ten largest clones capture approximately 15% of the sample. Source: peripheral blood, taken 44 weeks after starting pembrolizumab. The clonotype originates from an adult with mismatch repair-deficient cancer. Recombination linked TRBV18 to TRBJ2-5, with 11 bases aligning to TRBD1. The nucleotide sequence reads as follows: TGTGCCAGCTCACCGGGACAGGGGGTCCAAGAGACCCAGTACTTC. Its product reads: CASSPGQGVQETQYF.